The entry below describes one T cell receptor (beta chain). The CDR3 loop spans 14 amino acids. The J segment lost 3 bases and the V segment lost 0 bases, leaving 0 bases of the junction unmatched. Per the germline V gene, CDR1 is MGHRA and CDR2 is YSYEKL. This entry is derived from a study of control samples from healthy donors and cancer patients. Clones were read by immunoSEQ multiplex PCR, and TCRdb kept only the in-frame ones, dropping some. The repertoire consists of 150,000 or so clones, with approximately 94% occurring once and the leading ten covering almost 6%. Input material: blood. This sequence originates from a man aged 18 to 30 in good health. This chain joins TRBV4-1 and TRBJ2-5, with TRBD2 matching over 8 bases. The CDR3 loop reads CASSQEGLEETQYF. The DNA for the CDR3 is TGCGCCAGCAGCCAAGAGGGACTAGAAGAGACCCAGTACTTC.